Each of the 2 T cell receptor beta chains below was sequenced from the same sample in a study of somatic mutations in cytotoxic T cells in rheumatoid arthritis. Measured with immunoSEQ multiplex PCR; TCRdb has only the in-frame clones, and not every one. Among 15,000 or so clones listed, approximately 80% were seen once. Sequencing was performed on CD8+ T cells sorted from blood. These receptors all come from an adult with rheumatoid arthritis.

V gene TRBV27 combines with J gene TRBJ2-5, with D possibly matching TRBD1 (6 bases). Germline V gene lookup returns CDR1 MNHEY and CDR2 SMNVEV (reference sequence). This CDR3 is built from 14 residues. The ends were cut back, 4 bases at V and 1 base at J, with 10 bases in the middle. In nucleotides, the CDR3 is TGTGCCAGCAGTTATTTCAGGGGCCAAGAGACCCAGTACTTC. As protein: CASSYFRGQETQYF.

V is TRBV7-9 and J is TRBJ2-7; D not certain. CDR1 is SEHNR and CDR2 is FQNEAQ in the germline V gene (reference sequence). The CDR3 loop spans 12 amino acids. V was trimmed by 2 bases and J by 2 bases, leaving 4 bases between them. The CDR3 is CASSLSPYEQYF. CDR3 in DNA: TGTGCCAGCAGCTTATCCCCCTACGAGCAGTACTTC. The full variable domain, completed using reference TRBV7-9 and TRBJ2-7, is DTGVSQNPRHKITKRGQNVTFRCDPISEHNRLYWYRQTLGQGPEFLTYFQNEAQLEKSRLLSDRFSAERPKGSFSTLEIQRTEQGDSAMYLCASSLSPYEQYFGPGTRLTVT.